The 9 T cell receptor beta chains below come from one sample, sequenced in a study of T-cell memory formation after mild COVID-19 (dated by TCRdb to 2020 to 2023). Libraries came from 5' RACE. Sequencing relied on an Illumina NovaSeq 6000. TCRdb reran the public reads through fastp at Q25 and MiXCR, keeping productive beta chains. Records with the same CDR3 protein are collapsed into one entry carrying the most frequent genes and DNA. The sample contains around 200,000 distinct CDR3 sequences, 10% of them found a single time. The ten largest clonotypes hold 2.5% to 3.5% of the sample. The sequenced sample consisted of PBMCs or a T cell subset sorted from them (not recorded which). All receptors come from a man aged 18 to 30 who had mild COVID-19 (a few samples of this study predate the infection). The sample titles of this study are shuffled in the database, so cell type and time point are left out; the donor was told from shared clones.

This clonotype was seen at least ten times. The chain employs TRBV20-1 and TRBJ2-7, with a possible D match to TRBD1 (5 bases). Germline V CDR1 and CDR2: DFQATT, SNEGSKA (reference sequence). The CDR3 is made up of 13 amino acids. Trimming removed 1 base at V and 7 bases at J, with 14 bases between. The CDR3 nucleotides are TGCAGTGCTAGAGGCCCTTCCAAGGGGGAGCAGTACGTC. This sequence encodes CSARGPSKGEQYV.

This clonotype has ten or more counts. V is TRBV7-9 and J is TRBJ2-3, with 14 nucleotides matching TRBD2. V lost 5 bases, J lost 4 bases, and 8 bases stayed unmatched. The CDR3 spans 17 residues. Germline V lookup: CDR1 SEHNR, CDR2 FQNEAQ (reference sequence). The CDR3 loop is CASSLRLAGGPADTQYF. The CDR3 DNA reads TGTGCCAGCAGCCTCCGACTAGCGGGGGGGCCTGCAGATACGCAGTATTTT.

The V call is TRBV7-2, the J call TRBJ2-1, with D tentatively TRBD2 (6 bases). The CDR3 totals 13 residues. Trimming stripped 1 base from V and 6 bases from J, with 7 bases between. The germline CDR1 and CDR2 sequences are SGHTA and FQGNSA. The CDR3: CASSLVGGNEQFF. In DNA, the CDR3 is TGTGCCAGCAGCTTAGTCGGGGGCAATGAGCAGTTCTTC.

This chain links TRBV7-2 with TRBJ1-2; D unclear. The CDR3 totals 15 residues. In germline, CDR1 is SGHTA, CDR2 FQGNSA. Between the trimmed V and J ends, which lost 0 bases and 3 bases, there was a span of 11 bases. CDR3 sequence reads: CASSLAVVIDYGYTF. In DNA form, the CDR3 reads TGTGCCAGCAGCTTAGCAGTAGTAATCGACTATGGCTACACCTTC.

The chain couples TRBV28 to TRBJ2-4, with 12 positions matching TRBD2. Looked up from germline, CDR1 is MDHEN and CDR2 is SYDVKM. V gave up 2 bases and J gave up 7 bases; unmatched junction bases: 6. This CDR3 has 16 amino acids. CDR3 nucleotide sequence: TGTGCCAGCAGTTTACCGACCGGGACTAGCGGGAACATTCAGTACTTC. This gives the protein CASSLPTGTSGNIQYF.

A few counts support this clonotype. This rearrangement joins TRBV4-1 to TRBJ2-5, with TRBD2 as a possible D gene (5 bases). V shed 1 base and J shed 13 bases, with 19 bases lying between them. Germline-derived CDR1 and CDR2 are MGHRA and YSYEKL. This CDR3 contains 14 residues. This chain's CDR3 is CASSQVLRDYMTYF. The CDR3 DNA sequence: TGCGCCAGCAGCCAAGTCCTAAGAGACTACATGACGTACTTC.

This chain uses TRBV7-2 with TRBJ2-3; TRBD2 is a possible D gene (6 bases). The germline CDR1 and CDR2 sequences are SGHTA and FQGNSA. The CDR3 extends over 14 amino acids. Trimming cost V 6 bases and J 1 base, with 11 bases left between them. The CDR3 region is CASREGSGTDTQYF. The CDR3 nucleotides read TGTGCCAGCAGGGAGGGGAGCGGCACAGATACGCAGTATTTT.

This clonotype was picked up a small number of times. The chain has TRBV4-2 and TRBJ1-1; 7 nucleotides agree with TRBD1. Germline lookup yields CDR1 LGHNA and CDR2 YNFKEQ. The CDR3 runs 16 residues. V trimming: 3 bases; J trimming: 5 bases; junction bases outside the gene matches: 12. CDR3 in amino acids: CASSQDIRQGWTEAFF. Written as DNA, the CDR3 is TGTGCCAGCAGCCAGGATATTAGACAGGGCTGGACTGAAGCTTTCTTT.

The chain employs TRBV20-1 and TRBJ1-1; perhaps TRBD1 as D (6 bases). This CDR3 has 13 amino acids. Germline V gene data show CDR1 as DFQATT and CDR2 as SNEGSKA (reference sequence). The V end lost 4 bases, the J end lost 7 bases, and 16 bases lay between the germline ends. The chain's CDR3 is CSAKGGTPGEAFF. CDR3 coding DNA: TGCAGTGCTAAGGGGGGGACACCCGGTGAAGCTTTCTTT.